This is a list of T cell receptor beta chains from one sample in a study of cytomegalovirus exposure and HLA in healthy donors. Method: immunoSEQ multiplex PCR; TCRdb's copy keeps in-frame clones and lacks some. The table includes 130,000 or so clones, about four fifths detected once. Specimen: PBMCs. These TCRs come from a male donor in good health and CMV-seronegative. CDR3s include the opening cysteine and the closing phenylalanine or tryptophan. D genes are given only for firm matches. Size values are once, few and many counts, or a class for expanded clones, and some rows have none.

length: 14; V: TRBV2; size: .; J: TRBJ1-2; D: .; DNA: TGTGCCAGCAGCGGGGATGGGGGCGCGGGTGGCTACACCTTC; CDR3: CASSGDGGAGGYTF
length: 16; V: TRBV27; size: .; J: TRBJ2-7; D: .; DNA: TGTGCCAGCAGTCCCCGCCCGGGACTGTTCAACTACGAGCAGTACTTC; CDR3: CASSPRPGLFNYEQYF
length: 14; V: TRBV19; size: .; J: TRBJ2-7; D: .; DNA: TGTGCCAGTAGGGACCTTACAGGGTCCTACGAGCAGTACTTC; CDR3: CASRDLTGSYEQYF
length: 15; V: TRBV5-4; size: .; J: TRBJ1-1; D: .; DNA: TGTGCCAGCAGCTCCCCCATAGAGGGGAACACTGAAGCTTTCTTT; CDR3: CASSSPIEGNTEAFF
length: 14; V: TRBV11-2; size: .; J: TRBJ2-3; D: .; DNA: TGTGCCAGCACCCCTCGGGGTTGGGCAGATACGCAGTATTTT; CDR3: CASTPRGWADTQYF
length: 14; V: TRBV11-2; size: few; J: TRBJ2-7; D: .; DNA: TGTGCCAGCAGCAATTACTCATCTACCTACGAGCAGTACTTC; CDR3: CASSNYSSTYEQYF
length: 12; V: TRBV2; size: once; J: TRBJ2-1; D: TRBD1; DNA: TGTGCCAGCAGCGGACAGGGTCTTGAGCAGTTCTTC; CDR3: CASSGQGLEQFF
length: 16; V: TRBV30; size: .; J: TRBJ1-1; D: TRBD1; DNA: TGTGCCTCCCCGAATCTGGGACAGGGGGGAATTTTTGAAGCTTTCTTT; CDR3: CASPNLGQGGIFEAFF
length: 15; V: TRBV4-1; size: .; J: TRBJ1-6; D: TRBD1; DNA: TGCGCCAGCAGCCCTCCGACAGGGGGCCTATGGACCCTCCACTTT; CDR3: CASSPPTGGLWTLHF
length: 13; V: TRBV7-9; size: .; J: TRBJ1-6; D: TRBD1; DNA: TGTGCCAGCAGCTTGGGACAGCCCTTACCCCTCCACTTT; CDR3: CASSLGQPLPLHF
length: 15; V: TRBV6-5; size: .; J: TRBJ2-3; D: .; DNA: TGTGCCACCAATTCGGGTTACGGCGGAGGTGGTACGCAGTATTTT; CDR3: CATNSGYGGGGTQYF
length: 15; V: TRBV5-4; size: few; J: TRBJ2-5; D: TRBD2; DNA: TGTGCCAGCAGCTTGGGCGGGGGGGCCGGGGAGACCCAGTACTTC; CDR3: CASSLGGGAGETQYF
length: 17; V: TRBV7-2; size: .; J: TRBJ2-2; D: .; DNA: TGTGCCAGCAGCCCCCGCTTCACTAATCCCAACACCGGGGAGCTGTTTTTT; CDR3: CASSPRFTNPNTGELFF
length: 13; V: TRBV5-1; size: few; J: TRBJ1-1; D: TRBD1; DNA: TGCGCCAGCAGCTCACCCGGGACAGGGGGAGCTTTCTTT; CDR3: CASSSPGTGGAFF
length: 15; V: TRBV18; size: once; J: TRBJ1-4; D: .; DNA: TGTGCCAGCTCAGCTAGGTTGGCGGGGACCGAAAAACTGTTTTTT; CDR3: CASSARLAGTEKLFF
length: 14; V: TRBV9; size: .; J: TRBJ1-5; D: TRBD1; DNA: TGTGCCAGCAGCGAGGTCCCGGGACAGGGGACCCAGCATTTT; CDR3: CASSEVPGQGTQHF
length: 16; V: TRBV4-3; size: once; J: TRBJ1-2; D: TRBD1; DNA: TGCGCCAGCAGCCAAGTTGGGGCGGACAGGATAGATGGCTACACCTTC; CDR3: CASSQVGADRIDGYTF
length: 13; V: TRBV6-4; size: .; J: TRBJ1-1; D: .; DNA: TGTGCCAGCAGTCTTACAGAGAACACTGAAGCTTTCTTT; CDR3: CASSLTENTEAFF
length: 13; V: TRBV6-1; size: .; J: TRBJ1-6; D: .; DNA: TGTGCCAGCAAGCCCGGACAGAATTCACCCCTCCACTTT; CDR3: CASKPGQNSPLHF
length: 15; V: TRBV7-2; size: .; J: TRBJ2-3; D: TRBD2; DNA: TGTGCCAGCAGCTTAGCGATAGCGGGGGGGGATACGCAGTATTTT; CDR3: CASSLAIAGGDTQYF
length: 13; V: TRBV27; size: .; J: TRBJ2-1; D: TRBD1; DNA: TGTGCCAGCAGAAGGACAGGGGACAATGAGCAGTTCTTC; CDR3: CASRRTGDNEQFF
length: 16; V: TRBV18; size: .; J: TRBJ2-3; D: TRBD1; DNA: TGTGCCAGCTCACCAAGATCCGGACAGGGCACAGATACGCAGTATTTT; CDR3: CASSPRSGQGTDTQYF
length: 14; V: TRBV19; size: .; J: TRBJ2-3; D: TRBD1; DNA: TGTGCCAGCTTGGACAGGGGGCTGGCGGGGGAGAAGTATTTT; CDR3: CASLDRGLAGEKYF
length: 18; V: TRBV9; size: .; J: TRBJ2-2; D: .; DNA: TGTGCCAGCAGCGTATCCCTCGGGGGGCAGGTATCAGCCGGGGAGCTGTTTTTT; CDR3: CASSVSLGGQVSAGELFF
length: 13; V: TRBV6-1; size: .; J: TRBJ1-2; D: .; DNA: TGTGCCAGCAGTGAAATAGGGGTGGGTGGCTACACCTTC; CDR3: CASSEIGVGGYTF
length: 17; V: TRBV7-2; size: .; J: TRBJ2-3; D: TRBD2; DNA: TGTGCCAGCAGCTCAGCCGGGACTAGCAGGGTGACAGATACGCAGTATTTT; CDR3: CASSSAGTSRVTDTQYF
length: 13; V: TRBV7-8; size: .; J: TRBJ2-7; D: TRBD2; DNA: TGTGCCAGCAGCCCGGGGGGGCTCACCGAGCAGTACTTC; CDR3: CASSPGGLTEQYF
length: 14; V: TRBV27; size: .; J: TRBJ2-7; D: TRBD1; DNA: TGTGCCAGCAGTTCCGGGACAGGGAGGCGCGAGCAGTACTTC; CDR3: CASSSGTGRREQYF
length: 17; V: TRBV5-6; size: .; J: TRBJ1-4; D: TRBD1; DNA: TGTGCCAGCAGCTTGGCCAGGAACAGGGGGCAAGGTGAAAAACTGTTTTTT; CDR3: CASSLARNRGQGEKLFF
length: 17; V: TRBV19; size: few; J: TRBJ1-1; D: .; DNA: TGTGCCAGTAGTCCTCTCCCTCAGGGTTGGGCGAACACTGAAGCTTTCTTT; CDR3: CASSPLPQGWANTEAFF
length: 13; V: TRBV30; size: few; J: TRBJ1-2; D: TRBD1; DNA: TGTGCCTGGATCAGGGGGCGAGGCTATGGCTACACCTTC; CDR3: CAWIRGRGYGYTF
length: 14; V: TRBV29-1; size: .; J: TRBJ1-6; D: TRBD1; DNA: TGCAGCGCTGCGATGGGGACAGGGGACTCACCCCTCCACTTT; CDR3: CSAAMGTGDSPLHF
length: 13; V: TRBV11-2; size: .; J: TRBJ1-2; D: .; DNA: TGTGCCAGCACCTTCCCGGACACAGATGGCTACACCTTC; CDR3: CASTFPDTDGYTF
length: 16; V: TRBV4-3; size: .; J: TRBJ2-3; D: .; DNA: TGCGCCAGCAGCCAAGAGGGCACCCCTAGCACAGATACGCAGTATTTT; CDR3: CASSQEGTPSTDTQYF
length: 14; V: TRBV5-5; size: .; J: TRBJ1-5; D: .; DNA: TGTGCCAGCAGCTTCCAGGCCAGCAATCAGCCCCAGCATTTT; CDR3: CASSFQASNQPQHF
length: 15; V: TRBV2; size: .; J: TRBJ1-5; D: TRBD1; DNA: TGTGCCAGCAGTACCGGGACAGGGAAGAATCAGCCCCAGCATTTT; CDR3: CASSTGTGKNQPQHF
length: 14; V: TRBV27; size: once; J: TRBJ2-2; D: .; DNA: TGTGCCAGCAGTTTTTCAGGGGGAGGCGGGGAGCTGTTTTTT; CDR3: CASSFSGGGGELFF